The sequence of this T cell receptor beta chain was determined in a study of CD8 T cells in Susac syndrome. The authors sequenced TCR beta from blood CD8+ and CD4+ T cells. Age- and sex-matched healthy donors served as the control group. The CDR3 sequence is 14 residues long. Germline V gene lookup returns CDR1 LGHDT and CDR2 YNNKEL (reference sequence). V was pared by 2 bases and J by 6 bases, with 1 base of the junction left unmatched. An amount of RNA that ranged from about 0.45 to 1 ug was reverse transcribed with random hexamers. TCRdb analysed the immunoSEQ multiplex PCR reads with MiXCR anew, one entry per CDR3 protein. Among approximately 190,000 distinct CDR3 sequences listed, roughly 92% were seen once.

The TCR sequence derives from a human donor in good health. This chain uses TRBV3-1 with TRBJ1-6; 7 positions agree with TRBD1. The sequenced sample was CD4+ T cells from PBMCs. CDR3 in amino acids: CASSQQGGNSPLHF. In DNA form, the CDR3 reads TGTGCCAGCAGCCAACAGGGGGGTAATTCACCCCTCCACTTT.